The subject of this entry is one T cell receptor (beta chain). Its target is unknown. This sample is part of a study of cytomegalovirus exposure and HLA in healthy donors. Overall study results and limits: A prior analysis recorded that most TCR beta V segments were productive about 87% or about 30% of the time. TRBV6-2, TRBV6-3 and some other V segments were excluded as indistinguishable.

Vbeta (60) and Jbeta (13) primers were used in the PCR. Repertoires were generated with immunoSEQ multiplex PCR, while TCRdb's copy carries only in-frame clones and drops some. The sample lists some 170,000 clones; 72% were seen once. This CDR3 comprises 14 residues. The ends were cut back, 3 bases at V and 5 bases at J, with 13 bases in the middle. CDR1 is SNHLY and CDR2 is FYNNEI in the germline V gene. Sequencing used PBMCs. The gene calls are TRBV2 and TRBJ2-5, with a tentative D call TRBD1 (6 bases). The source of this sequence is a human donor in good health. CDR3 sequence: CASSDPDSEETQYF. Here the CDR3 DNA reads TGTGCCAGCAGTGATCCGGACAGTGAGGAGACCCAGTACTTC.